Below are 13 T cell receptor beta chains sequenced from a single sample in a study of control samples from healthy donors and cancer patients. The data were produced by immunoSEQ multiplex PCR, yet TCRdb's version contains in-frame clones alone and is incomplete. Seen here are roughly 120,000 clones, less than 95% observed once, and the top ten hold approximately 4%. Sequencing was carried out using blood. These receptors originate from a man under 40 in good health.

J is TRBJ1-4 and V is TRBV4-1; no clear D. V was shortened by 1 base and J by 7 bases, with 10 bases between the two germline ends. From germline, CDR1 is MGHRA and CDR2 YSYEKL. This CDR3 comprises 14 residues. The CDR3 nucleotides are TGCGCCAGCAGCCAAGGTCCTCGGGTTGAAAAACTGTTTTTT. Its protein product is CASSQGPRVEKLFF.

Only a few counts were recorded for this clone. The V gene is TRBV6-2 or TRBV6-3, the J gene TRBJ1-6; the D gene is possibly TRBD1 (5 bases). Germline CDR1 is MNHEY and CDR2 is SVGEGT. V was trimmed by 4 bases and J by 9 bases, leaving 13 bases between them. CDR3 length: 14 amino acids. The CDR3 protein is CASSSRPGSSPLHF. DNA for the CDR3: TGTGCCAGCAGTTCCCGACCAGGGAGTTCACCCCTCCACTTT.

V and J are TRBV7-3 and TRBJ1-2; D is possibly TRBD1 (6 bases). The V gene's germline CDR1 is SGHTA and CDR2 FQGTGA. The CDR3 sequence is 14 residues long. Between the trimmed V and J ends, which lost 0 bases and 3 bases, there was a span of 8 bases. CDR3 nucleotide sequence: TGTGCCAGCAGCTTAACTGCAGGGGACTATGGCTACACCTTC. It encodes CASSLTAGDYGYTF. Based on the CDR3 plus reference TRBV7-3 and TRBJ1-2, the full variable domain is GAGVSQTPSNKVTEKGKYVELRCDPISGHTALYWYRQSLGQGPEFLIYFQGTGAADDSGLPNDRFFAVRPEGSVSTLKIQRTERGDSAVYLCASSLTAGDYGYTFGSGTRLTVV.

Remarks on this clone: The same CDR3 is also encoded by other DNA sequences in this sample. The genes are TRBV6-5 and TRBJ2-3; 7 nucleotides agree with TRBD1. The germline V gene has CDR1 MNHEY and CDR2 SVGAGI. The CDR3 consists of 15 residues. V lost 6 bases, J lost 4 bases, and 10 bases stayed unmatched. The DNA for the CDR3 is TGTGCCAGCAGGAGTCAACCCGGGACAGCAGATACGCAGTATTTT. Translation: CASRSQPGTADTQYF.

The CDR3 here is CASSPGDYSNQPQHF. DNA for the CDR3: TGTGCCAGCAGCCCGGGTGATTATAGCAATCAGCCCCAGCATTTT. The chain has TRBV9 and TRBJ1-5; D gene ambiguous. The germline CDR1 and CDR2 sequences are SGDLS and YYNGEE. The CDR3 length is 15 residues. Between the trimmed V and J ends, which lost 4 bases and 0 bases, there was a span of 11 bases.

This chain's CDR3 is CASSSTGLASQETQYF. The CDR3 region has the DNA TGTGCCAGCAGCTCGACGGGACTAGCTTCCCAAGAGACCCAGTACTTC. The rearrangement uses TRBV5-4 and TRBJ2-5; 9 bases are shared with TRBD2. CDR1 SGHNT and CDR2 YYREEE come from the germline V gene (reference sequence). V shed 3 bases and J 1 base; nucleotides not matched to a gene: 7. The CDR3 extends over 16 amino acids.

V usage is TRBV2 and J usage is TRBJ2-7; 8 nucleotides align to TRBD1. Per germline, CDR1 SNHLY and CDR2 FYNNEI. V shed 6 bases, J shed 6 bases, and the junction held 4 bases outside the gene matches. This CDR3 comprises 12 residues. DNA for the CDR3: TGTGCCAGCAGATACGACAGGGGCGAGCAGTACTTC. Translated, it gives CASRYDRGEQYF.

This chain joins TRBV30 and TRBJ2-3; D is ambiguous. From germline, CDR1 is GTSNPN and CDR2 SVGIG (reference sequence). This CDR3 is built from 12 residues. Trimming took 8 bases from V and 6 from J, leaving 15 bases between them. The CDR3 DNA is TGTGCCGGGTCCCTAGGTTCGGATACGCAGTATTTT. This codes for CAGSLGSDTQYF.

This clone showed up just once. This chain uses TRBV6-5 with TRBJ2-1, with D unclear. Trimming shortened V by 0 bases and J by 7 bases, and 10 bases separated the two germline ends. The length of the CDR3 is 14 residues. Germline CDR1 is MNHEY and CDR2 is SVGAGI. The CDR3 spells CASSYSTATNEQFF. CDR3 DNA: TGTGCCAGCAGTTACTCTACGGCCACGAATGAGCAGTTCTTC.

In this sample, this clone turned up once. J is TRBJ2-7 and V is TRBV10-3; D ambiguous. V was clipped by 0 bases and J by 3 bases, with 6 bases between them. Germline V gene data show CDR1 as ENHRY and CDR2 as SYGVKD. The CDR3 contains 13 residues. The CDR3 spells CAISESAGYEQYF. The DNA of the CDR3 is TGTGCCATCAGTGAGTCGGCTGGCTACGAGCAGTACTTC.

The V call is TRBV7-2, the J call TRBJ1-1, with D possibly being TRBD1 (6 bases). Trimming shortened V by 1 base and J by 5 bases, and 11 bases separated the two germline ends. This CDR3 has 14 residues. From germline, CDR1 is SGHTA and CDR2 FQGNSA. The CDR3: CASSLGGGGTEAFF. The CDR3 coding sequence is TGTGCCAGCAGCTTAGGAGGGGGAGGGACTGAAGCTTTCTTT.

In nucleotides, the CDR3 is TGTGCCAGCAGCCAAGTCGGCAGAGCTTTCGGTGGCTACACCTTC. Protein sequence: CASSQVGRAFGGYTF. The chain carries TRBV3-1 (or the pseudogene TRBV3-2) and TRBJ1-2; D call uncertain. The CDR3 totals 15 residues. V was trimmed by 1 base and J by 7 bases, leaving 16 bases between them. Germline CDR1 is LGHDT and CDR2 is YNNKEL (reference sequence).

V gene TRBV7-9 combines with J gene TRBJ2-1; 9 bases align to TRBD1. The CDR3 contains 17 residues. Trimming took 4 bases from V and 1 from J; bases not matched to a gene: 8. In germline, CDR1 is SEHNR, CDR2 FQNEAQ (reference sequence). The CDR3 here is CASSSPRTGESYNEQFF. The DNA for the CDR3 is TGTGCCAGCAGCTCCCCCAGGACAGGGGAGTCCTACAATGAGCAGTTCTTC.